A selection of T cell receptor beta chains follows, all from one sample in a study of cytomegalovirus exposure and HLA in healthy donors. TCRdb's table, derived via immunoSEQ multiplex PCR, lists solely in-frame clones and lacks some. This table has approximately 150,000 clones, 79% appearing once. Sequencing was done on a sample of PBMCs. The receptor source for this set is a man aged 40-50 years in good health and CMV-seronegative. Both conserved end residues are part of each CDR3. Each record gives: J gene, clone size, D gene, CDR3 length, V gene, CDR3 DNA, CDR3 protein. The D gene is left open where the match is weak. Only some rows state a clone size, as once, few, many or a class for expanded clones.

TRBJ2-1 | NA | NA | 16 | TRBV19 | TGTGCCAGTAGTGTCCTGACAGGTGGCCCCTACAATGAGCAGTTCTTC | CASSVLTGGPYNEQFF
TRBJ2-2 | few | NA | 15 | TRBV9 | TGTGCCAGCAGCTTACTGGTCTCAAACACCGGGGAGCTGTTTTTT | CASSLLVSNTGELFF
TRBJ2-7 | NA | TRBD2 | 15 | TRBV5-6 | TGTGCCAGCAGTTATGGACTAGCGGCCTCCTACGAGCAGTACTTC | CASSYGLAASYEQYF
TRBJ1-1 | few | NA | 13 | TRBV5-1 | TGCGCCAGCGGCCTACAGGGAAGAACTGAAGCTTTCTTT | CASGLQGRTEAFF
TRBJ1-5 | NA | NA | 16 | TRBV7-8 | TGTGCCAGCAGCTTAGCGCGTCTAGGCGGCAATCAGCCCCAGCATTTT | CASSLARLGGNQPQHF
TRBJ2-3 | NA | NA | 13 | TRBV29-1 | TGCAGCGTTGACAGGGCCAACACAGATACGCAGTATTTT | CSVDRANTDTQYF
TRBJ1-4 | NA | TRBD1 | 13 | TRBV6-1 | TGTGCCAGCAGTGCAGGGGGTTGGGAAAAACTGTTTTTT | CASSAGGWEKLFF
TRBJ2-3 | NA | TRBD1 | 15 | TRBV29-1 | TGCAGCACGGGACAGGGGGCGCGGAGCACAGATACGCAGTATTTT | CSTGQGARSTDTQYF
TRBJ2-1 | NA | NA | 15 | TRBV28 | TGTGCCAGCAGTTTCGGGGGAGTCGGAAACAATGAGCAGTTCTTC | CASSFGGVGNNEQFF
TRBJ2-1 | NA | NA | 12 | TRBV7-9 | TGTGCCAGCAGCTTATCCAGCAATGAGCAGTTCTTC | CASSLSSNEQFF
TRBJ1-4 | NA | TRBD1 | 14 | TRBV29-1 | TGCAGCGTCGTCCCACAGGGGGCTAGTGAAAAACTGTTTTTT | CSVVPQGASEKLFF
TRBJ1-2 | once | NA | 13 | TRBV7-8 | TGTGCCAGCAGCTTTGGGGGGGCGGATGGCTACACCTTC | CASSFGGADGYTF
TRBJ1-5 | NA | NA | 12 | TRBV7-9 | TGTGCCAGCAGCCCAACAAATCAGCCCCAGCATTTT | CASSPTNQPQHF
TRBJ2-2 | few | TRBD2 | 14 | TRBV2 | TGTGCCAGCAGTTTTCGGGGGGTCGGCGGGGAGCTGTTTTTT | CASSFRGVGGELFF
TRBJ1-3 | NA | NA | 13 | TRBV13 | TGTGCCAGCAGCTCCGGGTCTGGAAACACCATATATTTT | CASSSGSGNTIYF
TRBJ1-3 | NA | NA | 13 | TRBV10-3 | TGTGCCATCAGTGAGCAGGTTGCAAACACCATATATTTT | CAISEQVANTIYF
TRBJ2-7 | few | TRBD2 | 14 | TRBV4-1 | TGCGCCAGCAGCCTGGGACTAGGAAGTTTCGAGCAGTACTTC | CASSLGLGSFEQYF
TRBJ2-5 | once | NA | 14 | TRBV7-2 | TGTGCCAGCAGCTACCCCGGGTCCCAAGAGACCCAGTACTTC | CASSYPGSQETQYF
TRBJ2-3 | NA | TRBD2 | 18 | TRBV29-1 | TGCAGCGTTGTAGGACTAGCGGGAATTAGAGCCAGCACAGATACGCAGTATTTT | CSVVGLAGIRASTDTQYF
TRBJ2-5 | few | NA | 14 | TRBV11-3 | TGTGCCAGCAGCTCCGACAGCAACCAAGAGACCCAGTACTTC | CASSSDSNQETQYF
TRBJ2-1 | NA | TRBD1 | 14 | TRBV5-1 | TGCGCCAGCAGCCCCGGGACAGGGCTTAATGAGCAGTTCTTC | CASSPGTGLNEQFF
TRBJ2-3 | NA | NA | 16 | TRBV27 | TGTGCCAGCAGTTTCCCACGGGAGTCTGGCTTGAATACGCAGTATTTT | CASSFPRESGLNTQYF
TRBJ1-2 | NA | NA | 14 | TRBV11-2 | TGTGCCAGCAGCTCCGTTCTCGCGGTTCATGGCTACACCTTC | CASSSVLAVHGYTF
TRBJ1-3 | NA | NA | 15 | TRBV15 | TGTGCCACCAGCCGAGACCGTAACTCTGGAAACACCATATATTTT | CATSRDRNSGNTIYF
TRBJ2-7 | NA | NA | 13 | TRBV28 | TGTGCCAGCAGCTTCAGGGCCCCCTACGAGCAGTACTTC | CASSFRAPYEQYF
TRBJ2-7 | NA | TRBD2 | 12 | TRBV5-1 | TGCGCCAGCGCGGAGGTGGGGGGGGAGCAGTACTTC | CASAEVGGEQYF
TRBJ2-5 | once | TRBD1 | 13 | TRBV4-3 | TGCGCCAGCAGCCAGGACAGGGCCGAGACCCAGTACTTC | CASSQDRAETQYF
TRBJ2-3 | NA | TRBD2 | 16 | TRBV4-2 | TGTGCCAGCAGCCAAGAGAGGACTAGCGGGACAGATACGCAGTATTTT | CASSQERTSGTDTQYF
TRBJ2-1 | NA | TRBD2 | 13 | TRBV4-3 | TGCGCCAGCAGCCGGCGGGAGGGCCGCGAGCAGTTCTTC | CASSRREGREQFF